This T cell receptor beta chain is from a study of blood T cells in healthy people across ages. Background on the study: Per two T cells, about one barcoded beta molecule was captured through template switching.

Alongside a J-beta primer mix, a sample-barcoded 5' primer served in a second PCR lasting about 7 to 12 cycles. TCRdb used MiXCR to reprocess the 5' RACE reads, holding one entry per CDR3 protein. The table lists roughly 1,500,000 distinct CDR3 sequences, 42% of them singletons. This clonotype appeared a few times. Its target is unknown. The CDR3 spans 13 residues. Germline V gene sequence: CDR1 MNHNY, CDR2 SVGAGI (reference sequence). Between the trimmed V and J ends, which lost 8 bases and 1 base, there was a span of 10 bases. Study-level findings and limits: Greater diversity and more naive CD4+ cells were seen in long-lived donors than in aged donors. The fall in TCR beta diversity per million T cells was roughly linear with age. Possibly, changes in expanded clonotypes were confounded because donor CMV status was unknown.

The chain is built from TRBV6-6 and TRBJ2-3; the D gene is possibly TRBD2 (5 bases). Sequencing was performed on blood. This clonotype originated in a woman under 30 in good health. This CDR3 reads CASVRGGTDTQYF. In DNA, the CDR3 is TGTGCCAGCGTACGGGGTGGCACAGATACGCAGTATTTT.